This T cell receptor (beta chain) was found in a study of blood T cells in healthy people across ages. On the study more broadly: When template switching was applied, about one barcoded beta molecule was captured per two T cells.

This clonotype occurred a few times. Isolation recovered at least 7 million PBMCs from every sample. V trimming: 1 base; J trimming: 9 bases; junction bases outside the gene matches: 1. The CDR3 length is 13 residues. Alongside a J-beta primer mix, a sample-barcoded 5' primer served in a second PCR lasting roughly 6 to 12 cycles. TCRdb itself ran the 5' RACE reads through MiXCR, one entry per CDR3 protein. The repertoire holds more than 1.4 million distinct CDR3 sequences, with roughly 45% as singletons. The sequencing sample was made of blood. V usage is TRBV12-3 or TRBV12-4 and J usage is TRBJ2-1; 9 nucleotides line up with TRBD1. This TCR was sampled from a woman aged 18 to 35 in good health. The CDR3, as DNA: TGTGCCAGCAGTTTAGGGACAGGGGCTGAGCAGTTCTTC. Protein product: CASSLGTGAEQFF.